Listed below are T cell receptor beta chains from one sample, sequenced in a study of control samples from healthy donors and cancer patients. TCRdb keeps only in-frame clones here, not all; method: immunoSEQ multiplex PCR. Among about 190,000 clones listed, about 90% were seen once. Sequenced sample: blood. These receptor sequences come from a man aged 25 to 40 in good health. Each CDR3 is given with its conserved first and last residue. D genes are given only for firm matches. Some rows have no size entry. The others give once, few or many, or a class for an expanded clone.

j_call v_call d_call clone_size cdr3_nt cdr3_aa
TRBJ2-3 TRBV2 NA NA TGTGCCAGCAGGGTACCAGGGCCCGGTCGCTACTTT CASRVPGPGRYF
TRBJ2-2 TRBV18 NA NA TGTGCCAGCTCACCACCGGGACGGGAAAACACCGGGGAGCTGTTTTTT CASSPPGRENTGELFF
TRBJ2-7 TRBV18 NA NA TGTGCCAGCTCACGGCTGGCGGGGGCGGAATCCTACGAGCAGTACTTC CASSRLAGAESYEQYF
TRBJ2-7 TRBV7-9 TRBD1 NA TGTGCCAGCAGCTTCACAGGGGGCGCGGGAGAGCAGTACTTC CASSFTGGAGEQYF
TRBJ2-1 TRBV5-1 TRBD1 NA TGCGCCAGCAGCTTTCCGGGACAGGGTTACAATGAGCAGTTCTTC CASSFPGQGYNEQFF
TRBJ2-7 TRBV3-1/TRBV3-2 NA few TGTGCCAGCAGCGGGGGGGCGGTATACGAGCAGTACTTC CASSGGAVYEQYF
TRBJ1-4 TRBV18 TRBD1 once TGTGCCAGCTCACCGGGACAGGGAAATGAAAAACTGTTTTTT CASSPGQGNEKLFF
TRBJ2-7 TRBV28 TRBD1 NA TGTGCCAGCAGTTTAATCGGGACAGGGGGCGGAAGCTCCTACGAGCAGTACTTC CASSLIGTGGGSSYEQYF
TRBJ1-2 TRBV5-1 NA NA TGCGCCAGCAGCTTGATAAGCCCAGCTGGCTACACCTTC CASSLISPAGYTF
TRBJ2-7 TRBV15 NA NA TGTGCCACCCGGAGCCCCGGGGATTACGAGCAGTACTTC CATRSPGDYEQYF
TRBJ2-2 TRBV2 NA NA TGTGCCAGCTCAGACAGTTCGAACACCGGGGAGCTGTTTTTT CASSDSSNTGELFF
TRBJ2-1 TRBV19 TRBD2 once TGTGCCAGTAGTGAGGGGACTAGCGGGGGGAGCTCCTACAATGAGCAGTTCTTC CASSEGTSGGSSYNEQFF
TRBJ1-1 TRBV19 TRBD1 NA TGTGCCAGTAGATCCGGGACAGGGGTAAACACTGAAGCTTTCTTT CASRSGTGVNTEAFF
TRBJ1-2 TRBV29-1 TRBD1 NA TGCAGCGTTGAATCAGGACAGGGGGCGAATGGCTACACCTTC CSVESGQGANGYTF
TRBJ2-5 TRBV5-6 NA NA TGTGCCAGCAGCTTAGGTTCTGGACCCCAAGGGACCCAGTACTTC CASSLGSGPQGTQYF
TRBJ1-2 TRBV12-3/TRBV12-4 NA once TGTGCCAGCAGTCTTCCCCGGACAGGCTACACCTTC CASSLPRTGYTF
TRBJ1-4 TRBV6-5 NA once TGTGCCAGCAGTTACTCTACCGGCGGAAAACTGTTTTTT CASSYSTGGKLFF
TRBJ2-1 TRBV6-6 TRBD1 NA TGTGCCAGCACCGGACAGGGGTATGAGCAGTTCTTC CASTGQGYEQFF
TRBJ1-1 TRBV9 NA NA TGTGCCAGCAGCCCACGAGGGCAGGGTCGGACTGAAGCTTTCTTT CASSPRGQGRTEAFF
TRBJ1-4 TRBV19 NA NA TGTGCCAGTAGTTCTTTACAGGGCGGGGATGAAAAACTGTTTTTT CASSSLQGGDEKLFF
TRBJ2-3 TRBV3-1/TRBV3-2 TRBD2 few TGTGCCAGCAGCCTGGCCCCTAGCGGGGGTAGCACAGATACGCAGTATTTT CASSLAPSGGSTDTQYF
TRBJ1-1 TRBV15 NA NA TGTGCCACCAGCAGAGATGGAAGGGAGGCAAAGGGAGCTTTCTTT CATSRDGREAKGAFF
TRBJ2-1 TRBV29-1 NA NA TGCAGCGTTGATGCAGGACGACGCAATGAGCAGTTCTTC CSVDAGRRNEQFF
TRBJ2-1 TRBV5-1 TRBD1 NA TGCGCCAGCATTCGGAACCCGGGACAGGGGTGGAGAAATGAGCAGTTCTTC CASIRNPGQGWRNEQFF
TRBJ1-1 TRBV3-1/TRBV3-2 NA NA TGTGCCAGCAGCCCAAAAACCAGGGAGAACACTGAAGCTTTCTTT CASSPKTRENTEAFF